Listed below are T cell receptor beta chains from one sample, sequenced in a study of PD-1 blockade in classical Hodgkin lymphoma. TCRdb's copy holds only in-frame clones and misses some; the assay was immunoSEQ multiplex PCR. The table lists over 90,000 clones, roughly nine tenths of them singletons. The sequencing used peripheral blood mononuclear cells (PBMCs), collected before the second cycle of nivolumab. The source is a human donor with classical Hodgkin lymphoma. The CDR3 runs from the conserved cysteine through the conserved F or W. Each record gives: clone size, V gene, J gene, D gene, CDR3 protein, CDR3 DNA. D genes are given only for firm matches. Some rows mark clone size as missing; the rest say once, few, many or name a class of expanded clone.

>.|TRBV5-1|TRBJ2-1|.
CASSLVTPGNEQFF
TGCGCCAGCAGCTTGGTCACTCCGGGGAATGAGCAGTTCTTC
>.|TRBV11-2|TRBJ1-1|TRBD1
CASSLGQGVRAFF
TGTGCCAGCAGCTTGGGACAGGGAGTCAGAGCTTTCTTT
>.|TRBV7-2|TRBJ2-1|TRBD2
CASSLVWLAGGVDEQFF
TGTGCCAGCAGCTTAGTTTGGCTAGCGGGAGGCGTGGACGAGCAGTTCTTC
>few|TRBV2|TRBJ2-7|.
CASSGVAEHEQYF
TGTGCCAGCAGTGGCGTAGCGGAGCACGAGCAGTACTTC
>few|TRBV5-5|TRBJ2-4|.
CASSVGEPKNIQYF
TGTGCCAGCAGCGTAGGGGAGCCGAAAAACATTCAGTACTTC
>.|TRBV7-8|TRBJ2-2|TRBD1
CASKEAGGDTGELFF
TGTGCAAGCAAAGAGGCAGGGGGTGATACCGGGGAGCTGTTTTTT
>once|TRBV6-1|TRBJ1-4|.
CASSYLGKLFF
TGTGCCAGCAGTTACCTGGGAAAGCTGTTTTTT
>.|TRBV2|TRBJ2-7|TRBD2
CASSEATSGSYEQYF
TGTGCCAGCAGTGAAGCGACTAGCGGGTCCTACGAGCAGTACTTC
>once|TRBV7-2|TRBJ2-1|TRBD2
CASSLVGTSGNEQFF
TGTGCCAGCAGCTTAGTTGGGACTAGCGGCAATGAGCAGTTCTTC
>once|TRBV5-1|TRBJ2-5|TRBD2
CASSLATSGETQYF
TGCGCCAGCAGCTTGGCCACTAGCGGGGAGACCCAGTACTTC
>.|TRBV27|TRBJ2-2|.
CASSLRVWPGQPTGELFF
TGTGCCAGCAGTTTAAGGGTGTGGCCCGGTCAGCCCACCGGGGAGCTGTTTTTT
>.|TRBV4-1|TRBJ2-1|.
CASRLRSSYNEQFF
TGCGCCTCTAGGCTCAGAAGCTCCTACAATGAGCAGTTCTTC
>.|TRBV6-1|TRBJ1-2|TRBD1
CASTDRGLGYTF
TGTGCCAGCACTGACAGGGGGCTTGGCTACACCTTC
>.|TRBV2|TRBJ2-7|TRBD1
CASSSWTGENEQYF
TGTGCCAGCAGTTCGTGGACAGGGGAGAACGAGCAGTACTTC
>.|TRBV10-1|TRBJ1-1|.
CASSESIWEGGYTEAFF
TGCGCCAGCAGTGAGTCCATCTGGGAGGGGGGATACACTGAAGCTTTCTTT
>.|TRBV11-1|TRBJ2-1|TRBD2
CASSEGTSGRNEQFF
TGTGCCAGCAGCGAAGGGACTAGCGGGAGGAATGAGCAGTTCTTC
>few|TRBV11-3|TRBJ2-1|TRBD2
CASSSEAGGPSSYNEQFF
TGTGCCAGCAGCTCCGAAGCGGGAGGGCCGAGCTCCTACAATGAGCAGTTCTTC
>.|TRBV6-6|TRBJ1-3|.
CASSYWTGSGNTIYF
TGTGCCAGCAGTTACTGGACCGGCTCTGGAAACACCATATATTTT
>.|TRBV14|TRBJ2-2|.
CASSQGASPITGELFF
TGTGCCAGCAGCCAAGGGGCTAGTCCGATCACCGGGGAGCTGTTTTTT
>.|TRBV11-2|TRBJ2-7|TRBD1
CASRKGQVGFEQYF
TGTGCCAGCAGAAAAGGACAGGTGGGGTTCGAGCAGTACTTC
>.|TRBV14|TRBJ2-7|TRBD1
CASRETGGPYEQYF
TGTGCCAGCAGAGAAACAGGGGGCCCCTACGAGCAGTACTTC
>.|TRBV4-1|TRBJ2-7|.
CASSIQTVNSYEQYF
TGCGCCAGCAGCATACAGACAGTGAACTCCTACGAGCAGTACTTC
>.|TRBV2|TRBJ2-3|.
CASSEGRTDTQYF
TGTGCCAGCAGTGAGGGGAGAACAGATACGCAGTATTTT
>once|TRBV27|TRBJ2-6|TRBD1
CASSLGTVLSGANVLTF
TGTGCCAGCAGTTTAGGGACAGTCCTCTCTGGGGCCAACGTCCTGACTTTC
>.|TRBV19|TRBJ2-3|.
CASSIGQGFETDTQYF
TGTGCCAGTAGTATTGGCCAGGGTTTTGAAACAGATACGCAGTATTTT
>.|TRBV30|TRBJ1-5|.
CAWRGPGGNQPQHF
TGTGCCTGGAGGGGTCCAGGAGGCAATCAGCCCCAGCATTTT
>once|TRBV27|TRBJ2-7|TRBD2
CASSFGGWGSGRYEQYF
TGTGCCAGCAGTTTCGGGGGCTGGGGGAGCGGGAGGTACGAGCAGTACTTC
>.|TRBV5-8|TRBJ1-2|TRBD1
CASRLRTGYGYTF
TGTGCCAGCAGGTTACGGACAGGCTATGGCTACACCTTC
>.|TRBV7-9|TRBJ2-1|TRBD2
CASSLGLGEQFF
TGTGCCAGCAGCTTGGGACTAGGTGAGCAGTTCTTC
>few|TRBV9|TRBJ1-1|.
CASSVGGGGTEAFF
TGTGCCAGCAGCGTAGGTGGGGGCGGAACTGAAGCTTTCTTT
>.|TRBV27|TRBJ2-7|.
CASRGGWGYEQYF
TGTGCCAGCAGGGGGGGTTGGGGCTACGAGCAGTACTTC
>once|TRBV7-9|TRBJ2-1|TRBD2
CASSLLAGGPGEQFF
TGTGCCAGCAGCCTACTAGCGGGAGGGCCCGGTGAGCAGTTCTTC
>once|TRBV5-6|TRBJ2-2|TRBD2
CASSQGLAGRTGELFF
TGTGCCAGCAGCCAGGGACTAGCGGGGCGCACCGGGGAGCTGTTTTTT
>.|TRBV2|TRBJ2-6|TRBD1
CARGSGTVFSGANVLTF
TGTGCCAGAGGATCCGGGACAGTGTTCTCTGGGGCCAACGTCCTGACTTTC
>medium-sized|TRBV18|TRBJ1-1|.
CASSPRPLTEAFF
TGTGCCAGCTCACCACGCCCGCTCACTGAAGCTTTCTTT
>.|TRBV7-9|TRBJ2-3|TRBD1
CASTGQGPDTQYF
TGTGCCAGCACCGGACAGGGTCCAGATACGCAGTATTTT
>.|TRBV15|TRBJ2-7|.
CATSRESASYEQYF
TGTGCCACCAGCAGAGAGTCAGCGAGCTACGAGCAGTACTTC
>.|TRBV7-9|TRBJ2-2|.
CASSLETGELFF
TGTGCCAGCAGCTTAGAAACCGGGGAGCTGTTTTTT
>.|TRBV7-9|TRBJ1-1|TRBD1
CASSSRDRGEAFF
TGTGCCAGCAGCTCGAGGGACAGGGGGGAAGCTTTCTTT
>.|TRBV10-3|TRBJ2-1|TRBD1
CAIRSTGGTSYNEQFF
TGTGCCATCAGATCAACAGGGGGCACTTCTTACAATGAGCAGTTCTTC
>.|TRBV19|TRBJ2-1|.
CASSIGDSEGRGYNEQFF
TGTGCCAGTAGTATAGGGGATAGTGAAGGACGTGGGTACAATGAGCAGTTCTTC
>.|TRBV7-6|TRBJ2-7|TRBD2
CASSLVAGGSYEQYF
TGTGCCAGCAGCTTAGTAGCGGGGGGCTCCTACGAGCAGTACTTC
>.|TRBV5-6|TRBJ1-2|.
CASSLAGNYGYTF
TGTGCCAGCAGCTTGGCAGGGAACTATGGCTACACCTTC
>.|TRBV10-2|TRBJ2-5|TRBD2
CASSKVAGDREETQYF
TGCGCCAGCAGTAAAGTAGCGGGGGACCGGGAAGAGACCCAGTACTTC
>once|TRBV25-1|TRBJ1-2|.
CASSEFGGSDYGYTF
TGTGCCAGCAGTGAATTCGGGGGCAGCGACTATGGCTACACCTTC
>few|TRBV9|TRBJ2-2|.
CASSIQGTGELFF
TGTGCCAGCAGCATACAGGGTACCGGGGAGCTGTTTTTT
>.|TRBV2|TRBJ1-1|.
CASSESFGGGITEAFF
TGTGCCAGCAGTGAGTCTTTCGGGGGAGGAATCACTGAAGCTTTCTTT
>.|TRBV19|TRBJ2-7|.
CASSIAREAYEQYF
TGTGCCAGTAGTATAGCCAGGGAGGCCTACGAGCAGTACTTC
>.|TRBV28|TRBJ1-5|.
CASRRLSQPQHF
TGTGCCAGCAGGCGGCTGAGTCAGCCCCAGCATTTT
>.|TRBV19|TRBJ2-2|.
CASSYTGELFF
TGTGCCAGTAGTTACACCGGGGAGCTGTTTTTT
>once|TRBV10-1|TRBJ2-2|.
CASSAPTPGTLGGTGELFF
TGCGCCAGCAGTGCTCCGACTCCCGGGACACTTGGAGGTACCGGGGAGCTGTTTTTT